The sample holds a few counts of the clone carrying this T cell receptor beta chain. Its specificity is not known. This sample is part of a study of beta chain features in type 1 diabetes. The study, taken as a whole, reports: For type 1 diabetes patients, VDJ junctions showed fewer insertions and more deletions. Researchers report that Type 1 diabetes patients had moderately but significantly shorter TCRB CDR3s across all four CD4+ subsets.

The CDR3 consists of 13 residues. Germline CDR1 SEHNR, CDR2 FQNEAQ (reference sequence). V was cut by 4 bases and J by 16 bases, with 19 bases left in between. The study reverse transcribed the entire isolated RNA, so it sequenced expressed TCRB transcripts. Measured with immunoSEQ multiplex PCR; TCRdb has only the in-frame clones, and not every one. This table has under 250,000 clones, around 14% appearing once. This chain uses TRBV7-9 with TRBJ1-4; possible D gene TRBD1, 6 bases. This TCR was recovered from a woman between 35 and 50 years old in good health. What was sequenced was naive CD4+ T cells from blood. The CDR3 nucleotides read TGTGCCAGCAGCTGGGGCGACCGGGACAAGCAGTTTTTT. This gives the protein CASSWGDRDKQFF.